These 27 T cell receptor beta chains were sequenced from one sample in a study of shared clonotypes between healthy human individuals. Libraries were prepared by immunoSEQ multiplex PCR; TCRdb keeps only in-frame clonotypes and omits some of them. The table includes fewer than 550,000 clones, over 60% detected once. Source material: PBMCs. These receptors all stem from a woman aged 40 to 49 in good health. Some clones in this sample may be carry-over from other donors' samples.

This clone was observed a single time. This same CDR3 is encoded by further DNA sequences in the sample. The chain uses TRBV30 and TRBJ2-1; D is perhaps TRBD2 (5 bases). Germline V gives CDR1 GTSNPN, CDR2 SVGIG (reference sequence). The CDR3 has 14 amino acids. V shed 0 bases and J shed 4 bases, with 10 bases lying between them. CDR3 nucleotide sequence: TGTGCCTGGAGTGTACTCGCGGGTTACAATGAGCAGTTCTTC. Its translation is CAWSVLAGYNEQFF.

As for this clone: Other DNA sequences in the same sample also yield this CDR3. The J gene is TRBJ1-1, the V gene TRBV18; D not certain. With 1 base removed from V and 3 bases from J, the gap between germline ends came to 6 bases. The CDR3 consists of 13 residues. The germline CDR1 and CDR2 sequences are KGHSH and LQKENI. This CDR3 is CASSPRVDTEAFF. CDR3 DNA: TGTGCCAGCTCACCACGGGTGGACACTGAAGCTTTCTTT.

This clone was counted a few times. The rearrangement uses TRBV10-3 and TRBJ2-2; 7 positions match TRBD2. CDR1 and CDR2 (germline): ENHRY, SYGVKD. This CDR3 contains 14 residues. Losses at the gene ends were 4 bases for V and 4 bases for J; bases not matched to a gene: 3. CDR3 sequence: CAISAGGVTGELFF. In DNA, the CDR3 is TGTGCCATCAGTGCGGGAGGTGTCACCGGGGAGCTGTTTTTT.

The J gene is TRBJ1-1, the V gene TRBV28; a possible D gene is TRBD1 (5 bases). The ends were cut back, 10 bases at V and 3 bases at J, with 15 bases in the middle. The germline V gene encodes CDR1 MDHEN and CDR2 SYDVKM. The CDR3 length is 13 residues. CDR3 sequence (DNA): TGTGCCATTTCTGGGGGGTTTGACACTGAAGCTTTCTTT. Amino acid sequence: CAISGGFDTEAFF.

This chain links TRBV6-1 with TRBJ2-4, with TRBD2 identical over 7 bases. The CDR3 loop spans 13 amino acids. Losses at the gene ends were 2 bases for V and 8 bases for J; bases not matched to a gene: 3. Germline V gives CDR1 MNHNS, CDR2 SASEGT. CDR3 sequence (DNA): TGTGCCAGCAGTGAACTGGGGAGGGACATTCAGTACTTC. Translating gives CASSELGRDIQYF.

The chain is built from TRBV5-5 and TRBJ2-1; D not resolved. The V and J ends lost 1 base and 0 bases respectively, with 11 bases between them. CDR3 size: 16 residues. Germline V CDR1 and CDR2: SGHKS, YYEKEE (reference sequence). The CDR3 is CASSLIGQSSYNEQFF. In DNA, the CDR3 is TGTGCCAGCAGCTTGATCGGGCAGTCCTCCTACAATGAGCAGTTCTTC.

V is TRBV6-6 and J is TRBJ1-5, with TRBD1 matching over 7 bases. The germline CDR1 and CDR2 sequences are MNHNY and SVGAGI (reference sequence). Trimming at V came to 6 bases and at J to 3 bases, leaving 5 bases not matched to a gene. CDR3 length: 14 amino acids. This chain's CDR3 is CASSDRASNQPQHF. The CDR3 nucleotides are TGTGCCAGCAGCGACAGGGCTTCCAATCAGCCCCAGCATTTT.

This clone was picked up a small number of times. The rearrangement joins TRBV7-9 to TRBJ1-4; D ambiguous. The V end lost 2 bases, the J end lost 10 bases, and 11 bases lay between the germline ends. The CDR3 sequence is 13 residues long. Germline assignment: CDR1 SEHNR and CDR2 FQNEAQ (reference sequence). CDR3 residues: CASSLNLEGKLFF. The CDR3 DNA reads TGTGCCAGCAGCTTAAACCTAGAGGGAAAACTGTTTTTT.

This clone was counted only a few times. V gene TRBV7-3 combines with J gene TRBJ2-6; D remains ambiguous. Germline V lookup: CDR1 SGHTA, CDR2 FQGTGA. V was clipped by 5 bases and J by 3 bases, with 11 bases between them. This CDR3 spans 15 amino acids. The chain's CDR3 is CASSRGWVGANVLTF. Written as DNA, the CDR3 is TGTGCCAGCAGCCGCGGCTGGGTTGGGGCCAACGTCCTGACTTTC.

V gene TRBV6-5 combines with J gene TRBJ2-4, with D perhaps TRBD1 (5 bases). The CDR3 sequence is 13 residues long. Deletions cut 10 bases from V and 0 bases from J, with 10 bases between. Germline V gene data show CDR1 as MNHEY and CDR2 as SVGAGI. The CDR3 loop reads CATQGLAKNIQYF. The CDR3 DNA reads as TGTGCCACCCAGGGTCTAGCCAAAAACATTCAGTACTTC.

This chain connects TRBV9 to TRBJ2-2; D is unresolved. Germline loops: CDR1 SGDLS, CDR2 YYNGEE. CDR3 length equals 14 residues. The V end was cut by 0 bases, the J end by 8 bases, with 11 bases between. CDR3 in DNA: TGTGCCAGCAGCGTAGAAAATCGGTGGGGGGAGCTGTTTTTT. Its protein product is CASSVENRWGELFF.

The chain carries TRBV7-9 and TRBJ2-7; D remains unclear. CDR1 is SEHNR, CDR2 FQNEAQ, per germline (reference sequence). V lost 5 bases and J 3 bases, leaving 8 bases between the germline ends. The CDR3 spans 12 residues. DNA for the CDR3: TGTGCCAGCAGCCCTAGGGACTACGAGCAGTACTTC. It specifies CASSPRDYEQYF.

This rearrangement joins TRBV18 to TRBJ2-3; 9 bases are shared with TRBD1. Germline CDR1 reads KGHSH; CDR2 reads LQKENI. CDR3 size: 16 residues. The V and J ends lost 4 bases and 2 bases, in that order; junction bases with no gene match: 7. CDR3 residues: CASSLSGTGITDTQYF. In DNA, the CDR3 is TGTGCCAGCTCACTCTCCGGGACAGGGATCACAGATACGCAGTATTTT.

This chain uses TRBV5-6 with TRBJ2-7, with D perhaps TRBD2 (6 bases). Germline V gene data show CDR1 as SGHDT and CDR2 as YYEEEE. The CDR3 is 14 amino acids. Trimming removed 0 bases at V and 6 bases at J, with 13 bases between. The CDR3 loop reads CASSLVQRASEQYF. CDR3 bases: TGTGCCAGCAGCTTGGTGCAGCGGGCTTCCGAGCAGTACTTC.

A remark on this clone: This likely came from a read error, as a far larger clone is one base away. CDR3 in amino acids: CASSPLSDASYGYTF. The DNA of the CDR3 is TGTGCCAGCTCACCACTGTCAGACGCTAGCTATGGCTACACCTTC. The V gene is TRBV18, the J gene TRBJ1-2; D gene unclear. Germline CDR1 reads KGHSH; CDR2 reads LQKENI. V lost 1 base and J lost 4, with 13 bases in between. CDR3 length: 15 amino acids.

This chain uses TRBV5-1 with TRBJ2-5, with 8 bases identical to TRBD1. This CDR3 spans 15 amino acids. Per germline, CDR1 SGHRS and CDR2 YFSETQ. J gave up 1 base and V 4 bases, and 6 bases lay outside the gene matches. Here the CDR3 DNA reads TGCGCCAGCAGCCGCGCAGGGGGCTTCCAAGAGACCCAGTACTTC. As protein: CASSRAGGFQETQYF. The variable domain in full, with the rest retrieved from reference TRBV5-1 and TRBJ2-5, is KAGVTQTPRYLIKTRGQQVTLSCSPISGHRSVSWYQQTPGQGLQFLFEYFSETQRNKGNFPGRFSGRQFSNSRSEMNVSTLELGDSALYLCASSRAGGFQETQYFGPGTRLLVL.

In nucleotides, the CDR3 is TGTGCCAGCAGCTTAGGTGACTATCACTACGAGCAGTACTTC. It yields the protein CASSLGDYHYEQYF. The chain links TRBV5-5 to TRBJ2-7; D is possibly TRBD2 (5 bases). The V gene lost 2 bases and the J gene lost 3 bases, with 12 bases spanning the gap. The CDR3 sequence is 14 residues long. Germline V lookup: CDR1 SGHKS, CDR2 YYEKEE (reference sequence).

In regard to this clone: Other DNA sequences in the sample encode the same CDR3. The chain recombines TRBV15 with TRBJ1-2; 7 bases align to TRBD1. V was clipped by 1 base and J by 0 bases; unmatched bases: 2. Germline values: CDR1 LNHNV, CDR2 YYDKDF (reference sequence). This CDR3 is built from 15 residues. The CDR3 region has the DNA TGTGCCACCAGCAGAGGGACAGGAGCTAACTATGGCTACACCTTC. This translates into CATSRGTGANYGYTF.

This clone was counted only a few times. The chain joins TRBV28 to TRBJ2-2; D may correspond to TRBD1 or TRBD2 (5 bases each). Germline V gene sequence: CDR1 MDHEN, CDR2 SYDVKM. V was clipped by 4 bases and J by 4 bases, with 22 bases between them. This CDR3 comprises 18 residues. The DNA of the CDR3 is TGTGCCAGCAGTTGGGGGATAGGCCGCCCATGGGGCACCGGGGAGCTGTTTTTT. Translation: CASSWGIGRPWGTGELFF.

The V call is TRBV5-4, the J call TRBJ1-1; D is undetermined. The CDR3 runs to 14 residues. Trimming took off 4 bases at V and 3 bases at J, with 13 bases between the two ends. Germline loops: CDR1 SGHNT, CDR2 YYREEE (reference sequence). CDR3 protein: CASSKPGRYTEAFF. The CDR3 DNA reads as TGTGCCAGCAGCAAGCCCGGACGGTACACTGAAGCTTTCTTT.

The CDR3 DNA reads TGCGCCAGAATAATGGGGTGGAACACCGGGGAGCTGTTTTTT. As protein: CARIMGWNTGELFF. The V and J genes are TRBV10-1 and TRBJ2-2; D is ambiguous. The germline V and J ends were trimmed by 9 bases and 1 base, with 12 bases remaining between them. Looked up from germline, CDR1 is WNHNN and CDR2 is SYGVQD (reference sequence). The CDR3 has 14 amino acids.

V usage is TRBV7-2 and J usage is TRBJ2-1; 7 nucleotides match TRBD2. CDR3 length equals 16 residues. V shed 1 base and J 8 bases; nucleotides not matched to a gene: 11. CDR1 is SGHTA, CDR2 FQGNSA, per germline. For the CDR3, the DNA is TGTGCCAGCAGCTTAGTTTTTGCGGGAGTAGCAGATGAGCAGTTCTTC. Protein product: CASSLVFAGVADEQFF.

The V gene is TRBV30, the J gene TRBJ1-5; D call uncertain. V shed 0 bases and J shed 5 bases, with 8 bases lying between them. The CDR3 consists of 13 residues. Germline CDR1 GTSNPN, CDR2 SVGIG (reference sequence). DNA of the CDR3: TGTGCCTGGAGTGTAGGCATGGATCAGCCCCAGCATTTT. This encodes CAWSVGMDQPQHF.

This clone was counted ten times or more. The V gene is TRBV11-2, the J gene TRBJ2-2, with a tentative D call TRBD1 (6 bases). The V end was cut by 3 bases, the J end by 5 bases, with 10 bases between. The CDR3 extends over 14 amino acids. Looked up from germline, CDR1 is SGHAT and CDR2 is FQNNGV. The CDR3 bases are TGTGCCAGCAGCTTCGGCAGGGGTACCGGGGAGCTGTTTTTT. Translating gives CASSFGRGTGELFF.

V usage is TRBV5-4 and J usage is TRBJ2-1, with D perhaps matching TRBD1 or TRBD2 (5 bases each). The CDR3 has 15 amino acids. Trimming shortened V by 4 bases and J by 10 bases, and 21 bases separated the two germline ends. Germline V gene sequence: CDR1 SGHNT, CDR2 YYREEE (reference sequence). This CDR3 reads CASSPPGDAAREQFF. The DNA of the CDR3 is TGTGCCAGCAGCCCGCCCGGGGACGCAGCGAGGGAGCAGTTCTTC.

This clone was observed a handful of times. The rearrangement links TRBV7-9 to TRBJ1-2; no clear D gene. This CDR3 spans 14 amino acids. Trimming pared 1 base from V and 7 bases from J, leaving 13 bases between. From germline, CDR1 is SEHNR and CDR2 FQNEAQ (reference sequence). The CDR3 loop is CASSLEWVDGGYTF. The DNA of the CDR3 is TGTGCCAGCAGCTTAGAATGGGTAGACGGTGGCTACACCTTC.

The rearrangement uses TRBV6-4 and TRBJ2-1; the match to TRBD2 covers 10 bases. After removal of 3 bases from V and 8 bases from J, the junction contained 10 bases not matched to a gene. Germline V gene sequence: CDR1 MRHNA, CDR2 SNTAGT. The CDR3 is made up of 16 amino acids. The CDR3 spells CASSESEASGSDEQFF. CDR3 coding DNA: TGTGCCAGCAGTGAAAGCGAGGCTAGCGGGAGCGATGAGCAGTTCTTC.